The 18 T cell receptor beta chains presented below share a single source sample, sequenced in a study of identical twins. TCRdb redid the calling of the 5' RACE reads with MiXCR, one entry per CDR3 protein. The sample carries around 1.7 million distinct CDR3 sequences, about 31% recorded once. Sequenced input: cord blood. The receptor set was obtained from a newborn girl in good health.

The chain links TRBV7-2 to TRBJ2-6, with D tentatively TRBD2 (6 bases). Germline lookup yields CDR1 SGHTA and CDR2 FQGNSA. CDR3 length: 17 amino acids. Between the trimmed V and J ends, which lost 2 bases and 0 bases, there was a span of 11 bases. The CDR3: CASSLFGGSSGANVLTF. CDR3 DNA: TGTGCCAGCAGCTTATTCGGAGGGAGCTCTGGGGCCAACGTCCTGACTTTC.

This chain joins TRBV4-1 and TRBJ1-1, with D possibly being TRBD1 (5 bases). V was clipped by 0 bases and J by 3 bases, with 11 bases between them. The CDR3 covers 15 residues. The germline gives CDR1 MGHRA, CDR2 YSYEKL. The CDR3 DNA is TGCGCCAGCAGCCAAGATCCGTCGGGGCACACTGAAGCTTTCTTT. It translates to CASSQDPSGHTEAFF.

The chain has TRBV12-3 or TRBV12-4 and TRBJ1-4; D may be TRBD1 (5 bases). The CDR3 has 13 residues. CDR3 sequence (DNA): TGTTCCTCCCGACGGGGCCTAAATGAAAAACTGTTTTTT. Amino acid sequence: CSSRRGLNEKLFF.

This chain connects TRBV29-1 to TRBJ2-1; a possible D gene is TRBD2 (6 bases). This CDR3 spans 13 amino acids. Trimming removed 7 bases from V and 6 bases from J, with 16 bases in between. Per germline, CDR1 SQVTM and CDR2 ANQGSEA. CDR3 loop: CSGVGGSVNEQFF. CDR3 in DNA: TGCAGCGGGGTGGGGGGTTCCGTCAATGAGCAGTTCTTC.

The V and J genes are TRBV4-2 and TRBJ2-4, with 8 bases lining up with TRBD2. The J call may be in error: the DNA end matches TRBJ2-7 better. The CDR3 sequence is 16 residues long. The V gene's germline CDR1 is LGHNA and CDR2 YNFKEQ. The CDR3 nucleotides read TGTGCCAGCAGCCAGCCCGGGACTAGTTCTTTCGACGAGCAGTACTTC. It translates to CASSQPGTSSFDEQYF.

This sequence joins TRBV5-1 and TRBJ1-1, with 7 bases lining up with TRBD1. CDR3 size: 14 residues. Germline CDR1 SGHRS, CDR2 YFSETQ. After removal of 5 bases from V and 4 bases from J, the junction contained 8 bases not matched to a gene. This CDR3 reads CASSSTGTGTEAFF. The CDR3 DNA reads TGCGCCAGCAGTTCGACAGGGACGGGCACTGAAGCTTTCTTT.

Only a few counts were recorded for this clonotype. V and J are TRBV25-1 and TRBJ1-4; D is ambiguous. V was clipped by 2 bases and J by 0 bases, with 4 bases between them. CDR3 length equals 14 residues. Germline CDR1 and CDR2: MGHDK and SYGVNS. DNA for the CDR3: TGTGCCAGCAGTGAAATGGCAACTAATGAAAAACTGTTTTTT. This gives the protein CASSEMATNEKLFF.

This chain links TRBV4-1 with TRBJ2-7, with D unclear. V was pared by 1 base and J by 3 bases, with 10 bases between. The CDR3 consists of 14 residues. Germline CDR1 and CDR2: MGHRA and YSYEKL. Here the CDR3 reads CASSQVQGFYEQYF. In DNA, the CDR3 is TGCGCCAGCAGCCAAGTCCAAGGGTTCTACGAGCAGTACTTC.

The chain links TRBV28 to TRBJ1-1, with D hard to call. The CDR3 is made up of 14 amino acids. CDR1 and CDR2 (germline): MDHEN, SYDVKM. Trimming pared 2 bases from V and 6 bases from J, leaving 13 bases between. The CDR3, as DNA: TGTGCCAGCAGTTTAGTTGGCGGTTCCCCTGAAGCTTTCTTT. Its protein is CASSLVGGSPEAFF.

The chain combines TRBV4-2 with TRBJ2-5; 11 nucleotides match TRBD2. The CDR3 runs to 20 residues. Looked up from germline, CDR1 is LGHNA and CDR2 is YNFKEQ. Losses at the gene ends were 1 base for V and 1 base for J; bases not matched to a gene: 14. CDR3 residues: CASSQAKIVWTSGRQETQYF. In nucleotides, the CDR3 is TGTGCCAGCAGCCAAGCTAAGATCGTCTGGACTAGCGGGCGCCAAGAGACCCAGTACTTC.

The chain's CDR3 is CASRSGLRTRETQYF. CDR3 nucleotides: TGTGCCAGCAGATCGGGACTCCGTACCAGGGAGACCCAGTACTTC. The V and J genes are TRBV28 and TRBJ2-5; D is perhaps TRBD2 (6 bases). Germline V gene lookup returns CDR1 MDHEN and CDR2 SYDVKM. This CDR3 has 15 residues. V was cut by 6 bases and J by 5 bases, with 19 bases left in between.

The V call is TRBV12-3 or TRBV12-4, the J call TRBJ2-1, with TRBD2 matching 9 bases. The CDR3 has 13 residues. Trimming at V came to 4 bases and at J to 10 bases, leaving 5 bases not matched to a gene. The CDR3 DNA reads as TGTGCCAGCAGTTCTATCCTAGCGGGAGAGCAGTTCTTC. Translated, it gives CASSSILAGEQFF.

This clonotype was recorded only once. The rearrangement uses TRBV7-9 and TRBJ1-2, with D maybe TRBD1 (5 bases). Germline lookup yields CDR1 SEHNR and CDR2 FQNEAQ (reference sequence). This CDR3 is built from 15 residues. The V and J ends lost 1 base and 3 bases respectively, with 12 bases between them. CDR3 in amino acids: CASSLEARDDYGYTF. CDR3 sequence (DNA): TGTGCCAGCAGCTTAGAAGCCAGGGACGACTATGGCTACACCTTC.

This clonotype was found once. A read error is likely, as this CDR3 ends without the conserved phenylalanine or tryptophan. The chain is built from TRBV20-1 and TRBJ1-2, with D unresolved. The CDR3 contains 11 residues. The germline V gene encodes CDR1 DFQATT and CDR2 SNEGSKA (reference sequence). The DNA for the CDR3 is TGCATTGCTAGAGATTTCTATGGCTACACCTAC. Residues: CIARDFYGYTY.

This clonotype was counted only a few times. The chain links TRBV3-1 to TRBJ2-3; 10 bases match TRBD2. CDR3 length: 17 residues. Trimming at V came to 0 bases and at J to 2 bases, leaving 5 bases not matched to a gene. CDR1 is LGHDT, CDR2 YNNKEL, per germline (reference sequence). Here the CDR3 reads CASSQDPSGGLTDTQYF. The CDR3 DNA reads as TGTGCCAGCAGCCAAGATCCTAGCGGGGGCCTCACAGATACGCAGTATTTT.

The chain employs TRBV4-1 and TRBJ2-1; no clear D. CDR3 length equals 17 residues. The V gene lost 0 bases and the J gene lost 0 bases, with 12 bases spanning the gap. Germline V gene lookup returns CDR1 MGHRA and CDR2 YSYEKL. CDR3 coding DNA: TGCGCCAGCAGCCAAGAACTTGGCAGGAGCTCCTACAATGAGCAGTTCTTC. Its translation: CASSQELGRSSYNEQFF.

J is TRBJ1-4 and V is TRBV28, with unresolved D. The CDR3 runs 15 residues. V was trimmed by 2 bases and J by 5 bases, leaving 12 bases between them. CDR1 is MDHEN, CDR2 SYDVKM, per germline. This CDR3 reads CASSLAKLSNEKLFF. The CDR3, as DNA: TGTGCCAGCAGTTTAGCCAAACTCTCCAATGAAAAACTGTTTTTT.

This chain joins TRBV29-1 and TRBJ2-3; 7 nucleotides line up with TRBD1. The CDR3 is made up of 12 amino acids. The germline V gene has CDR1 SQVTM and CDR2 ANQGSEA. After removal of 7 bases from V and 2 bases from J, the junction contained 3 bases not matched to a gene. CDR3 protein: CSGQGPTDTQYF. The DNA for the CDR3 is TGCAGCGGACAGGGACCCACAGATACGCAGTATTTT.